The clone carrying this T cell receptor beta chain appeared once. Its antigen is still unknown. The source of the sample is a study of T cell responses to AZD1222 COVID-19 vaccine. Study information: Samples with a second dose at about 4 or about 12 weeks were pooled together.

TCRdb's copy holds only in-frame clones and misses some; the assay was immunoSEQ multiplex PCR. This sample has tens of thousands of clones; 65% to 90% occur once, and the top ten carry 10% to 13%. The V end was cut by 3 bases, the J end by 5 bases, with 4 bases between. The CDR3 is 11 residues long. The study's findings and limits: Spike-spanning, vaccine-associated CD4 TCRs were dominant at 160-218 and 743-854. Baseline serostatus was positive in only 5 to 7 AZD1222 recipients. Females made up more of the donors, who were largely white British, and clonal diversity may have come out too low.

The J gene is TRBJ1-2, the V gene TRBV12-3 or TRBV12-4; D gene uncertain. The sequence was obtained from an adult in good health. Sample: peripheral blood, taken on day 0 of AZD1222 vaccination. The CDR3 DNA reads TGTGCCAGCAGTTTCGGGTATGGCTACACCTTC. Amino acid sequence: CASSFGYGYTF.